This TCR beta chain originates from a study of T cell responses to AZD1222 COVID-19 vaccine. Study-level findings and limits: Only six or seven AZD1222 recipients were seropositive at baseline. Nearly half of spike-specific TCRs reportedly target unmutated variant regions. After the peak T cell response, and only then, were repertoires sampled.

Concerning this clone: Its antigen is unidentified.

Clones were read by immunoSEQ multiplex PCR, and TCRdb kept only the in-frame ones, dropping some. The sample records 130,000 to 150,000 clones, approximately 91% being singletons. The TCR was taken from an adult who received the AZD1222 COVID-19 vaccine. This material consisted of peripheral blood, taken 28 days after the second AZD1222 dose.

CDR3: CASSPTGVTEAFF. In DNA form, the CDR3 reads TGTGCCAGCAGCCCGACAGGGGTTACTGAAGCTTTCTTT. This chain uses TRBV7-2 with TRBJ1-1; 8 nucleotides match TRBD1. The V and J ends lost 5 bases and 5 bases, in that order; junction bases with no gene match: 4. The CDR3 extends over 13 amino acids. Germline CDR1 is SGHTA and CDR2 is FQGNSA.